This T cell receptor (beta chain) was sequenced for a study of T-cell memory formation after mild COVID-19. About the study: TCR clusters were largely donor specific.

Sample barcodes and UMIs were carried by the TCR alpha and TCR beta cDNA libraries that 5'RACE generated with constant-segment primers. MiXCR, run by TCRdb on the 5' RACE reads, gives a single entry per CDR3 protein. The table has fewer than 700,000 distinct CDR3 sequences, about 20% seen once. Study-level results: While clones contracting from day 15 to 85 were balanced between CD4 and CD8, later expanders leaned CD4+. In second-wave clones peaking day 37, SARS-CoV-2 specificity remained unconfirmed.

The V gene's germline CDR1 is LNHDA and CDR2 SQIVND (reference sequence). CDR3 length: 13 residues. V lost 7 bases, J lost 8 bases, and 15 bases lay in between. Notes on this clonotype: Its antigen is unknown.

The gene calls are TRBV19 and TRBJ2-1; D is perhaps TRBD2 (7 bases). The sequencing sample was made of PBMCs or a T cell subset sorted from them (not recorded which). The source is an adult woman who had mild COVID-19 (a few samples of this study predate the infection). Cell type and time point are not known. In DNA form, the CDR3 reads TGTGCCAGTAATACGGGGGGCTTGGATGAGCAGTTCTTC. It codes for CASNTGGLDEQFF.